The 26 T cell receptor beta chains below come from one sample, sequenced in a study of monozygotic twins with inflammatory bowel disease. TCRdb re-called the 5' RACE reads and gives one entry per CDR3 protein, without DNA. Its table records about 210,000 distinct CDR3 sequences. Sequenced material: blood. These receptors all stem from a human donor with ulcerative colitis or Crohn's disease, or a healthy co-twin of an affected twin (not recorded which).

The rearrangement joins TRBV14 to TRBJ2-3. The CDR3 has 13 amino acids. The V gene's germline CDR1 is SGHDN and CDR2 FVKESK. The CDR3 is CASSQALGDTQYF. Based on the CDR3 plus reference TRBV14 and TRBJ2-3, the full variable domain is EAGVTQFPSHSVIEKGQTVTLRCDPISGHDNLYWYRRVMGKEIKFLLHFVKESKQDESGMPNNRFLAERTGGTYSTLKVQPAELEDSGVYFCASSQALGDTQYFGPGTRLTVL.

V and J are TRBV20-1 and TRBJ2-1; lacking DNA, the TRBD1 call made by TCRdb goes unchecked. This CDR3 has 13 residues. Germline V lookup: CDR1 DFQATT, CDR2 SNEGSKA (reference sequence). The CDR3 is CSAWDNRRYEQFF.

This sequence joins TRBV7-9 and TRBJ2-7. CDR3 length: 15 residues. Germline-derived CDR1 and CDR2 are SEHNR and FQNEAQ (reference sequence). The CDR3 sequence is CASSFHSEWSYEQYF.

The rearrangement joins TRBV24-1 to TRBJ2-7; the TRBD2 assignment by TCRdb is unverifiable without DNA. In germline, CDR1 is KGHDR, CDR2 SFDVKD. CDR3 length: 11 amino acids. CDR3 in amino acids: CATGAGYEQYF.

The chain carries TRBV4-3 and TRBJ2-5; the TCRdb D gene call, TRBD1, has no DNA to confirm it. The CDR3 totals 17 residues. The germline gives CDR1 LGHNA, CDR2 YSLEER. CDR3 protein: CASSQDPRGAWQETQYF.

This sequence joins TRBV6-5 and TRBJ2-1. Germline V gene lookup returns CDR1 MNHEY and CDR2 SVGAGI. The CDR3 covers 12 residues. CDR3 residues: CASSYSMEEQFF.

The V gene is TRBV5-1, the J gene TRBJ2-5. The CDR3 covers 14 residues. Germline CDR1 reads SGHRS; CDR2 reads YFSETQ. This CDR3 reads CASSLSPRQETQYF.

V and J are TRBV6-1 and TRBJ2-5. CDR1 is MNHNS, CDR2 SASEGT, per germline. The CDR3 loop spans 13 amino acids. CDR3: CASSLIFQETQYF.

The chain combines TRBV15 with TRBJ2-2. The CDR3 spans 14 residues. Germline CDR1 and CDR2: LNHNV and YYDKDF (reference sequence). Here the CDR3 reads CATSRDRLSGELFF.

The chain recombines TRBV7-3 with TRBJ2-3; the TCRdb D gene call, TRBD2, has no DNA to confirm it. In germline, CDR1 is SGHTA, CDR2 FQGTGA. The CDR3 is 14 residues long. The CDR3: CASSFLGPTDTQYF. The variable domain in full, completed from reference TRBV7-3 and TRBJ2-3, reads GAGVSQTPSNKVTEKGKYVELRCDPISGHTALYWYRQSLGQGPEFLIYFQGTGAADDSGLPNDRFFAVRPEGSVSTLKIQRTERGDSAVYLCASSFLGPTDTQYFGPGTRLTVL.

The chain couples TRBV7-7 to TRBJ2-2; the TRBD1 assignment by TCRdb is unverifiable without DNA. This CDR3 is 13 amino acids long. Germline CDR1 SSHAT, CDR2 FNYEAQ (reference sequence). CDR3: CASSPRAGGELFF. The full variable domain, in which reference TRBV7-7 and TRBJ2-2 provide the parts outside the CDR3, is GAGVSQSPRYKVTKRGQDVTLRCDPISSHATLYWYQQALGQGPEFLTYFNYEAQPDKSGLPSDRFSAERPEGSISTLTIQRTEQRDSAMYRCASSPRAGGELFFGEGSRLTVL.

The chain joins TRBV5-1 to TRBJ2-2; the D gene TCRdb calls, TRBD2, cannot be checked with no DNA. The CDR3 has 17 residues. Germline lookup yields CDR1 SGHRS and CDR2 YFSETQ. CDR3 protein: CASSASGGPSNTGELFF.

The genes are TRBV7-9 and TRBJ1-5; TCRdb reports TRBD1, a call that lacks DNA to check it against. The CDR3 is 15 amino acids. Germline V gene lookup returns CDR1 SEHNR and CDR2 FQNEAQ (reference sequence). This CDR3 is CASSPEGSGNQPQHF. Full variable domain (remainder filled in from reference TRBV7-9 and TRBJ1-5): DTGVSQNPRHKITKRGQNVTFRCDPISEHNRLYWYRQTLGQGPEFLTYFQNEAQLEKSRLLSDRFSAERPKGSFSTLEIQRTEQGDSAMYLCASSPEGSGNQPQHFGDGTRLSIL.

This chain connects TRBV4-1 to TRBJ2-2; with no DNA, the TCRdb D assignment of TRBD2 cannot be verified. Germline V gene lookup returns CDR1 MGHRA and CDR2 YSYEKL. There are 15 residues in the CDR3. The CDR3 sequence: CASSLPSGVTGELFF.

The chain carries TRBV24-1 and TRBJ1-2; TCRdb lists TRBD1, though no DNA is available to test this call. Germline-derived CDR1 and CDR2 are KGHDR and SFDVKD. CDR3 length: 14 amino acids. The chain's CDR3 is CATSDPGTSYGYTF.

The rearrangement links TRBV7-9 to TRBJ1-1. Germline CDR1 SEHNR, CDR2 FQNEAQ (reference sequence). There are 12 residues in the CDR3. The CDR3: CASSRGSSEAFF.

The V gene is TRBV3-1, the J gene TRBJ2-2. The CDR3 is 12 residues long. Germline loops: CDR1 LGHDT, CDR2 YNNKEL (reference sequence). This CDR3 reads CASRFKTGELFF.

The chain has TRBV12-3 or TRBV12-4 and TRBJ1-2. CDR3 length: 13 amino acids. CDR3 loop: CASSSRESGGYTF.

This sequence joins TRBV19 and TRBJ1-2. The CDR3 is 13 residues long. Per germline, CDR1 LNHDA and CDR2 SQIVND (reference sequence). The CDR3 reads CASSLRALYGYTF.

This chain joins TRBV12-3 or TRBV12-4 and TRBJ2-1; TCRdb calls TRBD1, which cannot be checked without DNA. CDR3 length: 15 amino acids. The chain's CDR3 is CASSSGGSLYNEQFF.

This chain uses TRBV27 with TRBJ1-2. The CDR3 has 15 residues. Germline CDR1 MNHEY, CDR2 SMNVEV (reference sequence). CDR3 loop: CASSLFGSANYGYTF.

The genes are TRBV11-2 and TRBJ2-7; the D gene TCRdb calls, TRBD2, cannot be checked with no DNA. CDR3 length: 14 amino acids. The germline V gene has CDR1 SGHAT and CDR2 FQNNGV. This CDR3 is CASSLRGGADEQYF.

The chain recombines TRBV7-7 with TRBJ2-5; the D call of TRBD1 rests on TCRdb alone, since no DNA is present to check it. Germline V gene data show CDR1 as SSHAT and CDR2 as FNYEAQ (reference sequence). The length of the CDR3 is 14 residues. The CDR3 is CASSLLGAQETQYF. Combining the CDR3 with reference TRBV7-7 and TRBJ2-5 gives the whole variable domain GAGVSQSPRYKVTKRGQDVTLRCDPISSHATLYWYQQALGQGPEFLTYFNYEAQPDKSGLPSDRFSAERPEGSISTLTIQRTEQRDSAMYRCASSLLGAQETQYFGPGTRLLVL.

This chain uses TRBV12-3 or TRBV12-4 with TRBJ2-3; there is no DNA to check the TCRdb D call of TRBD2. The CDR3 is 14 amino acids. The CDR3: CASSPRFSTDTQYF.

The CDR3 region is CASSPRGGQQGYNEQFF. The rearrangement joins TRBV11-2 to TRBJ2-1; the TRBD1 assignment by TCRdb is unverifiable without DNA. From germline, CDR1 is SGHAT and CDR2 FQNNGV. This CDR3 region has 17 residues.

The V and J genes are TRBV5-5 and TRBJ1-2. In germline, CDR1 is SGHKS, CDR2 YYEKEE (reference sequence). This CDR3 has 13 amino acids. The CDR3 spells CASSLIEAGGYTF. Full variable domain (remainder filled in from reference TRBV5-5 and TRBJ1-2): DAGVTQSPTHLIKTRGQQVTLRCSPISGHKSVSWYQQVLGQGPQFIFQYYEKEERGRGNFPDRFSARQFPNYSSELNVNALLLGDSALYLCASSLIEAGGYTFGSGTRLTVV.